One and the same sample provided the 30 T cell receptor beta chains below, sequenced in a study of cytomegalovirus exposure and HLA in healthy donors. Amplification used 60 Vbeta primers and 13 Jbeta primers. The table came from immunoSEQ multiplex PCR; TCRdb's copy has only in-frame clones and leaves some out. Of approximately 170,000 clones listed, roughly 71% are singletons. Sequenced input: PBMCs. The receptors here all came from a male donor in good health and CMV-seropositive.

This clone occurred a few times. The chain employs TRBV7-3 and TRBJ2-5, with D possibly matching TRBD2 (7 bases). CDR3 size: 14 residues. The germline V gene encodes CDR1 SGHTA and CDR2 FQGTGA. Deletions cut 5 bases from V and 4 bases from J, with 14 bases between. In nucleotides, the CDR3 is TGTGCCAGCAGCCAAGGGGGGGGTGGAGAGACCCAGTACTTC. Amino acids: CASSQGGGGETQYF.

The V gene is TRBV13, the J gene TRBJ2-7; D might be TRBD1 (6 bases). The CDR3 sequence is 14 residues long. V lost 4 bases and J 2 bases, leaving 12 bases between the germline ends. The germline V gene has CDR1 PRHDT and CDR2 FYEKMQ (reference sequence). As DNA, the CDR3 is TGTGCCAGCAGCTCTGACAGGAAGACCTACGAGCAGTACTTC. Its translation: CASSSDRKTYEQYF.

This chain connects TRBV4-3 to TRBJ1-2, with no clear D. The V and J ends lost 4 bases and 8 bases respectively, with 20 bases between them. The germline V gene encodes CDR1 LGHNA and CDR2 YSLEER. The CDR3 length is 15 residues. The CDR3 loop reads CASSPGATPREGYTF. The DNA of the CDR3 is TGCGCCAGCAGCCCCGGCGCAACTCCGAGGGAAGGCTACACCTTC.

This chain connects TRBV30 to TRBJ1-5; a weak D match, TRBD1 (5 bases). The CDR3 is 12 amino acids. Germline V lookup: CDR1 GTSNPN, CDR2 SVGIG (reference sequence). Trimming cost V 1 base and J 9 bases, with 10 bases left between them. The CDR3 is CAWSEVGGPQHF. CDR3 coding DNA: TGTGCCTGGAGTGAGGTCGGGGGGCCCCAGCATTTT.

V gene TRBV5-6 combines with J gene TRBJ2-7; D gene ambiguous. The CDR3 is 12 residues long. Germline V gene lookup returns CDR1 SGHDT and CDR2 YYEEEE. The V and J ends lost 0 bases and 6 bases respectively, with 7 bases between them. The CDR3 DNA reads TGTGCCAGCAGCTTGGAGGAGTTCGAGCAGTACTTC. Amino acid sequence: CASSLEEFEQYF.

V and J are TRBV7-2 and TRBJ2-3; 15 bases match TRBD2. The CDR3 is 18 amino acids. CDR1 and CDR2 from the germline V gene are SGHTA and FQGNSA. V trimming: 5 bases; J trimming: 0 bases; junction bases outside the gene matches: 6. CDR3 in amino acids: CASSIGTSGGPSTDTQYF. CDR3 coding DNA: TGTGCCAGCAGCATCGGGACTAGCGGGGGGCCCAGCACAGATACGCAGTATTTT.

The chain recombines TRBV9 with TRBJ2-2; possible D gene TRBD2, 6 bases. This CDR3 has 11 residues. Trimming stripped 8 bases from V and 6 bases from J, with 8 bases between. Germline V gene sequence: CDR1 SGDLS, CDR2 YYNGEE. The CDR3 sequence is CASGGAGELFF. The CDR3 region has the DNA TGTGCCAGTGGCGGGGCCGGGGAGCTGTTTTTT.

The chain recombines TRBV10-1 with TRBJ2-2, with TRBD2 matching over 12 bases. The V gene's germline CDR1 is WNHNN and CDR2 SYGVQD (reference sequence). This CDR3 has 17 residues. V lost 4 bases, J lost 4 bases, and 7 bases stayed unmatched. The CDR3 loop reads CASSGTTSGGFTGELFF. CDR3 in DNA: TGCGCCAGCAGTGGGACGACTAGCGGGGGATTCACCGGGGAGCTGTTTTTT.

This clone came up a few times. Here the CDR3 reads CASSPGATTEAFF. CDR3 nucleotides: TGTGCCAGCAGCCCAGGGGCGACGACTGAAGCTTTCTTT. The rearrangement joins TRBV7-2 to TRBJ1-1; weak D call: TRBD1 (6 bases). The CDR3 totals 13 residues. Per germline, CDR1 SGHTA and CDR2 FQGNSA. The ends were cut back, 5 bases at V and 5 bases at J, with 12 bases in the middle.

This rearrangement joins TRBV10-1 to TRBJ2-3; 7 bases match TRBD1. CDR1 is WNHNN and CDR2 is SYGVQD in the germline V gene (reference sequence). This CDR3 comprises 15 residues. The V gene end was trimmed by 5 bases and the J gene end by 0 bases; junction bases not matched to a gene: 5. DNA for the CDR3: TGCGCCAGCAGTATGGGACAGTCTAGCACAGATACGCAGTATTTT. It is translated as CASSMGQSSTDTQYF.

V gene TRBV25-1 combines with J gene TRBJ1-4, with 9 bases matching TRBD1. The CDR3 has 14 residues. Germline V gene sequence: CDR1 MGHDK, CDR2 SYGVNS. V shed 7 bases, J shed 4 bases, and the junction held 4 bases outside the gene matches. The CDR3 here is CASTPGQGNEKLFF. Here the CDR3 DNA reads TGTGCCAGCACACCGGGACAGGGTAATGAAAAACTGTTTTTT.

V usage is TRBV5-1 and J usage is TRBJ2-5; a possible D gene is TRBD1 (6 bases). The CDR3 contains 14 residues. Germline CDR1 SGHRS, CDR2 YFSETQ. Trimming stripped 5 bases from V and 2 bases from J, with 13 bases between. The chain's CDR3 is CASSKGQLQETQYF. DNA for the CDR3: TGCGCCAGCAGTAAGGGACAACTTCAAGAGACCCAGTACTTC.

In DNA, the CDR3 is TGTGCCAGCAGCTCCGGGACTAGCGGGGTCACAGATACGCAGTATTTT. Its protein is CASSSGTSGVTDTQYF. The V call is TRBV5-4, the J call TRBJ2-3, with 13 bases matching TRBD2. The CDR3 has 16 amino acids. V shed 3 bases and J 2 bases; nucleotides not matched to a gene: 3. Germline V lookup: CDR1 SGHNT, CDR2 YYREEE (reference sequence).

The V and J genes are TRBV7-3 and TRBJ2-3; 8 positions match TRBD1. Germline assignment: CDR1 SGHTA and CDR2 FQGTGA. The length of the CDR3 is 16 residues. The trim removed 2 bases at V and 1 base at J, leaving 5 bases unmatched. The CDR3: CASSLQGATRTDTQYF. CDR3 DNA: TGTGCCAGCAGCTTACAGGGGGCCACTCGCACAGATACGCAGTATTTT.

As DNA, the CDR3 is TGTGCCAGCAGTTTATCTGCGTCGTATGGCTACACCTTC. It translates to CASSLSASYGYTF. The V and J genes are TRBV27 and TRBJ1-2; D is undetermined. The ends were cut back, 0 bases at V and 5 bases at J, with 7 bases in the middle. Germline CDR1 and CDR2: MNHEY and SMNVEV (reference sequence). This CDR3 contains 13 residues.

J is TRBJ2-5 and V is TRBV5-6; D might be TRBD2 (6 bases). Trimming shortened V by 1 base and J by 2 bases, and 15 bases separated the two germline ends. CDR1 and CDR2 from the germline V gene are SGHDT and YYEEEE. CDR3 length equals 16 residues. The CDR3 here is CASSLKPAGEQETQYF. Written as DNA, the CDR3 is TGTGCCAGCAGCTTGAAGCCAGCGGGCGAACAAGAGACCCAGTACTTC. The complete variable domain, with remaining parts taken from reference TRBV5-6 and TRBJ2-5, reads DAGVTQSPTHLIKTRGQQVTLRCSPKSGHDTVSWYQQALGQGPQFIFQYYEEEERQRGNFPDRFSGHQFPNYSSELNVNALLLGDSALYLCASSLKPAGEQETQYFGPGTRLLVL.

This clone was observed a single time. This chain joins TRBV5-8 and TRBJ1-5; D remains unclear. The CDR3 has 15 amino acids. V lost 5 bases, J lost 6 bases, and 18 bases lay in between. Germline CDR1 SGHTS, CDR2 YDEGEE. The CDR3 nucleotides read TGTGCCAGCAGAACTACCGACCTCTCGGGTCAGCCCCAGCATTTT. This encodes CASRTTDLSGQPQHF.

This clone was recorded only once. The V call is TRBV7-2, the J call TRBJ2-7; TRBD1 might be the D (6 bases). V lost 5 bases, J lost 1 base, and 9 bases lay in between. CDR3 length: 13 residues. Looked up from germline, CDR1 is SGHTA and CDR2 is FQGNSA. CDR3 region: CASSPGTSYEQYF. In DNA form, the CDR3 reads TGTGCCAGCAGCCCCGGGACATCCTACGAGCAGTACTTC.

The rearrangement joins TRBV30 to TRBJ1-3; D may be TRBD1 (6 bases). Germline assignment: CDR1 GTSNPN and CDR2 SVGIG (reference sequence). Trimming cost V 7 bases and J 2 bases, with 18 bases left between them. The CDR3 loop spans 15 amino acids. The DNA of the CDR3 is TGTGCCTCTACCGGCGAGGACAGAACTGGAAACACCATATATTTT. The encoded protein is CASTGEDRTGNTIYF.

The J gene is TRBJ2-5, the V gene TRBV5-1; 8 bases match TRBD1. From germline, CDR1 is SGHRS and CDR2 YFSETQ. V dropped 4 bases and J dropped 5; count of bases not matched to a gene: 16. The CDR3 runs 17 residues. CDR3 nucleotides: TGCGCCAGCAGCCCCCCTGGGAGCAGGGGGCCGGGGGAGACCCAGTACTTC. Amino acid sequence: CASSPPGSRGPGETQYF. Full variable domain (rest looked up from reference TRBV5-1 and TRBJ2-5): KAGVTQTPRYLIKTRGQQVTLSCSPISGHRSVSWYQQTPGQGLQFLFEYFSETQRNKGNFPGRFSGRQFSNSRSEMNVSTLELGDSALYLCASSPPGSRGPGETQYFGPGTRLLVL.

The chain recombines TRBV4-2 with TRBJ2-2; the D gene is possibly TRBD2 (6 bases). CDR1 and CDR2 (germline): LGHNA, YNFKEQ. This CDR3 comprises 16 residues. Trimming shortened V by 0 bases and J by 7 bases, and 15 bases separated the two germline ends. CDR3 sequence reads: CASSQDLGGQDGELFF. The CDR3 bases are TGTGCCAGCAGCCAAGATCTGGGGGGTCAGGACGGGGAGCTGTTTTTT.

The chain employs TRBV4-1 and TRBJ1-4, with 8 nucleotides matching TRBD1. CDR1 and CDR2 (germline): MGHRA, YSYEKL. V lost 8 bases and J lost 5; bases outside the gene matches: 7. The CDR3 has 14 residues. The CDR3 DNA sequence: TGCGCCAGCTCCCGGGGGACAGGAAATGAAAAACTGTTTTTT. This translates into CASSRGTGNEKLFF.

This clone was counted a few times. The chain uses TRBV7-9 and TRBJ1-2; a weak D match, TRBD1 (6 bases). The CDR3 has 17 amino acids. The V end was cut by 4 bases, the J end by 8 bases, with 26 bases between. Germline-derived CDR1 and CDR2 are SEHNR and FQNEAQ (reference sequence). The CDR3 nucleotides read TGTGCCAGCAGCTCGAGCCCGACAGGACTCGTTGGCGAAGGCTACACCTTC. Translated: CASSSSPTGLVGEGYTF.

J is TRBJ2-7 and V is TRBV9; 8 nucleotides match TRBD1. Germline trimming cut 4 bases from V and 5 bases from J; bases unmatched to any gene: 14. Germline values: CDR1 SGDLS, CDR2 YYNGEE. The CDR3 is made up of 16 amino acids. The DNA for the CDR3 is TGTGCCAGCAGCCCGAGCCCGGACAGGGTAGGAAACGAGCAGTACTTC. Translation gives CASSPSPDRVGNEQYF.

J is TRBJ1-2 and V is TRBV7-9, with TRBD1 matching over 8 bases. This CDR3 spans 14 amino acids. Germline CDR1 SEHNR, CDR2 FQNEAQ (reference sequence). Trimming took 5 bases from V and 7 from J; bases not matched to a gene: 9. CDR3 bases: TGTGCCAGCAGCGGTACAGGGGGAATTAGTGGCTACACCTTC. This encodes CASSGTGGISGYTF.

This sequence joins TRBV5-4 and TRBJ2-2, with TRBD2 matching over 7 bases. Germline CDR1 is SGHNT and CDR2 is YYREEE (reference sequence). The trim removed 1 base at V and 3 bases at J, leaving 3 bases unmatched. CDR3 length equals 15 residues. Here the CDR3 reads CASSLRLADTGELFF. CDR3 DNA sequence: TGTGCCAGCAGCTTGAGACTAGCCGACACCGGGGAGCTGTTTTTT.

The sample holds one count of this clone. The chain combines TRBV30 with TRBJ2-7, with unresolved D. The germline V gene encodes CDR1 GTSNPN and CDR2 SVGIG (reference sequence). The V and J ends lost 1 base and 3 bases respectively, with 13 bases between them. The CDR3 is 14 residues long. The CDR3 nucleotides are TGTGCCTGGAGTGCTCCGGGTTTTTACTACGAGCAGTACTTC. This encodes CAWSAPGFYYEQYF.

The chain links TRBV7-2 to TRBJ1-6; D is unclear. The CDR3 sequence is 15 residues long. V was cut by 5 bases and J by 0 bases, with 8 bases left in between. Germline CDR1 reads SGHTA; CDR2 reads FQGNSA. The CDR3 spells CASSPTGSYNSPLHF. In nucleotides, the CDR3 is TGTGCCAGCAGCCCGACTGGCTCCTATAATTCACCCCTCCACTTT.

The chain employs TRBV7-3 and TRBJ2-7, with a tentative D call TRBD2 (6 bases). Germline assignment: CDR1 SGHTA and CDR2 FQGTGA. Trimming took off 5 bases at V and 7 bases at J, with 15 bases between the two ends. The CDR3 contains 13 residues. The DNA of the CDR3 is TGTGCCAGCAGCATTAGCGGTGGGGGAGAGCAGTACTTC. It yields the protein CASSISGGGEQYF. The whole variable domain, remainder taken from reference TRBV7-3 and TRBJ2-7, is GAGVSQTPSNKVTEKGKYVELRCDPISGHTALYWYRQSLGQGPEFLIYFQGTGAADDSGLPNDRFFAVRPEGSVSTLKIQRTERGDSAVYLCASSISGGGEQYFGPGTRLTVT.

This chain connects TRBV6-6 to TRBJ1-1, with D uncertain. The CDR3 has 12 residues. Per germline, CDR1 MNHNY and CDR2 SVGAGI (reference sequence). The V gene lost 5 bases and the J gene lost 5 bases, with 9 bases spanning the gap. CDR3 in amino acids: CASSEKVTEAFF. CDR3 sequence (DNA): TGTGCCAGCAGTGAGAAAGTGACTGAAGCTTTCTTT.